Sequencing of this T cell receptor beta chain was carried out in a study of control samples from healthy donors and cancer patients. The CDR3 is 15 residues long. V shed 5 bases, J shed 9 bases, and the junction held 9 bases outside the gene matches. CDR1 SEHNR and CDR2 FQNEAQ come from the germline V gene (reference sequence). Method: immunoSEQ multiplex PCR; TCRdb's copy keeps in-frame clones and lacks some. The sample contains some 90,000 clones, roughly nine tenths of which appear only once. The sequencing sample was made of blood. This chain uses TRBV7-9 with TRBJ1-6, with 8 positions matching TRBD1. The sequence was collected from a woman aged 45-65 years in good health. CDR3 amino acids: CASSALTGAGSPLHF. CDR3 sequence (DNA): TGTGCCAGCAGCGCCTTGACAGGGGCCGGTTCACCCCTCCACTTT.